The rows below give T cell receptor beta chains drawn from one sample of a study of CDR3 diversity in severe acne. TCRdb called the PCR reads again in MiXCR, with one record for every CDR3 protein. The table lists around 100,000 distinct CDR3 sequences, 51% of them singletons. Material: blood. These TCRs come from a male donor with acne. Both conserved end residues are part of each CDR3. A D gene is named only where the DNA matches it firmly. The listing skips clone size in some rows; elsewhere it reads once, few, many or a size class.

TRBD2 | TRBJ2-7 | many | TRBV20-1 | TGCAGTGCTAGAGATTATGCTAGCGGGGGGGCCTACGAGCAGTACTTC | CSARDYASGGAYEQYF
- | TRBJ1-4 | few | TRBV28 | TGTGCCAGCAGAGGGCAGAATGAAAAACTGTTTTTT | CASRGQNEKLFF
- | TRBJ1-2 | few | TRBV9 | TGTGCCAGCAGCGCGAGAGGGGGGCGCGGAGGCTACACCTTC | CASSARGGRGGYTF
TRBD2 | TRBJ2-7 | - | TRBV12-3/TRBV12-4 | TGTGCCAGCAGTTTACCCGGACTAGCGAGGAACGAGCAGTACTTC | CASSLPGLARNEQYF
- | TRBJ2-5 | many | TRBV6-1 | TGTGCCAGCAGCTACGAAGCGGGCAGCCAAGAGACCCAGTACTTC | CASSYEAGSQETQYF
- | TRBJ2-5 | - | TRBV18 | TGTGCCAGCTCACAAGCTGCCGGGACGGGCCAAGAGACCCAGTACTTC | CASSQAAGTGQETQYF
TRBD2 | TRBJ2-3 | - | TRBV9 | TGTGCCAGCAGCGTGGAACTAGCGGGAGCAGATACGCAGTATTTT | CASSVELAGADTQYF
TRBD1 | TRBJ1-5 | many | TRBV29-1 | TGCAGCGCCACGACAGGGGGCAGTCAGCCCCAGCATTTT | CSATTGGSQPQHF
TRBD1 | TRBJ2-7 | many | TRBV20-1 | TGCAGTGCTAGACACAGGGGTTTATCCTACGAGCAGTACTTC | CSARHRGLSYEQYF
- | TRBJ1-4 | - | TRBV5-6 | TGTGCCAGCAGCTTCTATGCTGGACTTGAAAAACTGTTTTTT | CASSFYAGLEKLFF
TRBD1 | TRBJ2-1 | many | TRBV4-2 | TGTGCCAGCAGCCATTTGGGGACAGGGGGCGATGAGCAGTTCTTC | CASSHLGTGGDEQFF
- | TRBJ1-1 | many | TRBV5-6 | TGTGCCAGCAGCTTAAGGGGGGGTACTGAAGCTTTCTTT | CASSLRGGTEAFF
TRBD1 | TRBJ1-1 | - | TRBV20-1 | TGCAGTGCTAGAGATCGGGGCAGGGGGCATGAAGCTTTCTTT | CSARDRGRGHEAFF
- | TRBJ2-3 | few | TRBV20-1 | TGCAGTGCTAGTGAGGCGGGGTACCAAAAAGACCAGGTTAGCACAGATACGCAGTATTTT | CSASEAGYQKDQVSTDTQYF
- | TRBJ2-1 | many | TRBV7-2 | TGTGTTTCAGCAATAGCCTCCTACAATGAGCAGTTCTTC | CVSAIASYNEQFF
- | TRBJ1-1 | - | TRBV12-3/TRBV12-4 | TGTGCCAGTACCACCTCCAGCCTGAACACTGAAGCTTTCTTT | CASTTSSLNTEAFF
- | TRBJ2-5 | - | TRBV7-9 | - | CASSSTQGNEKLFFGSGTQYF
TRBD2 | TRBJ2-7 | large | TRBV20-1 | TGCAGTGTTGCCTTGACTAGCGGGCCCCTCGGGCAGTACTTC | CSVALTSGPLGQYF
- | TRBJ1-2 | - | TRBV6-6 | TGTGCCAGCAGGAGTCCCGCAGGGGTTTATGGCGGCTACACCTTC | CASRSPAGVYGGYTF
TRBD1 | TRBJ2-7 | - | TRBV19 | TGTGCCAGTAGTTTTCGTGTCGGACAGGGGGCCTACGAGCAGTACTTC | CASSFRVGQGAYEQYF
TRBD1 | TRBJ2-3 | few | TRBV7-3 | TGCGCCAGCAGCCAAGACCCAGGGGGTGCAGATACGCAGTATTTT | CASSQDPGGADTQYF
TRBD2 | TRBJ2-5 | - | TRBV7-2 | TGTGCCAGCAGCTTAAGGGTAGCGGGAGGGGAGACCCAGTACTTC | CASSLRVAGGETQYF
TRBD1 | TRBJ2-5 | - | TRBV7-8 | TGTGCCAGCAGCTCAAGGGGACAGGGGGCTCCAGAGACCCAGTACTTC | CASSSRGQGAPETQYF
- | TRBJ1-1 | many | TRBV5-5 | TGTGCCAGCAGCGGGGTGGACGGTTTGAACACTGAAGCTTTCTTT | CASSGVDGLNTEAFF
TRBD1 | TRBJ2-5 | - | TRBV5-6 | TGTGCCAGCAGCTGGGGACAGGGGTCGGGAGAGACCCAGTACTTC | CASSWGQGSGETQYF
TRBD1 | TRBJ2-5 | - | TRBV9 | TGCGCCAGCAGCCATAGACAGGGTGGCCAAGAGACCCAGTACTTC | CASSHRQGGQETQYF
- | TRBJ2-3 | many | TRBV5-8 | TGTGCCAGCAGCTTGGGGCAGGGAGTCGATACGCAGTATTTT | CASSLGQGVDTQYF
- | TRBJ1-5 | - | TRBV25-1 | TGTGCCAGCAGTTTAAATCAACAGAATCTTGTCCATCAGCCCCAGCATTTT | CASSLNQQNLVHQPQHF
TRBD2 | TRBJ2-5 | - | TRBV6-2/TRBV6-3 | TGTGCCAGCAGTTACCCCACTAGCGGGAGGGCTAAGGAGACCCAGTACTTC | CASSYPTSGRAKETQYF
- | TRBJ1-1 | - | TRBV10-3 | TGTGCCATCAGTGAGTCCGACGGGAACACTGAAGCTTTCTTT | CAISESDGNTEAFF
TRBD2 | TRBJ2-7 | once | TRBV20-1 | TGCAGTGCTAGAGACCTAGCGGTCTACGAGCAGTACTTC | CSARDLAVYEQYF
- | TRBJ2-7 | - | TRBV30 | TGTGCCTGGAGTGTATGTGTGATTGGTGGCAACGAGCAGTACTTC | CAWSVCVIGGNEQYF
TRBD1 | TRBJ1-1 | few | TRBV10-2 | TGCGCCAGCAGTGCCCAGGGGGCGGCTGTATCCACTGAAGCTTTCTTT | CASSAQGAAVSTEAFF
- | TRBJ2-7 | - | TRBV10-3 | TGTGCCATCAGTCGGCAGGGGCCTTACGAGCAGTACTTC | CAISRQGPYEQYF
- | TRBJ2-1 | - | TRBV2 | TGTGCCAGCATGCAGTACAATGAGCAGTTCTTC | CASMQYNEQFF
- | TRBJ1-2 | - | TRBV7-6 | TGTGCCAGCAGCCCCGTCGTAGGGAGGGGACGGAGGTATGGCTACACCTTC | CASSPVVGRGRRYGYTF
TRBD1 | TRBJ1-5 | - | TRBV20-1 | TGCAGTGCTAGAGGACAGGGGAGCAATCAGCCTCAGCATTTT | CSARGQGSNQPQHF
TRBD2 | TRBJ2-7 | medium-sized | TRBV7-6 | TGTGCCAGCAGCCAGGGGGGACTAGCCACCTACGAGCAGTACTTC | CASSQGGLATYEQYF
- | TRBJ1-4 | - | TRBV7-9 | TGTGCCAGCAGCTTAGGGGGGCCCAGTGAAAAACTGTTTTTT | CASSLGGPSEKLFF
- | TRBJ1-5 | - | TRBV18 | TGTGCCAGCTCACCAAGGGACGGAGAAGGCCAGCCCCAGCATTTT | CASSPRDGEGQPQHF
- | TRBJ2-3 | - | TRBV13 | TGTGCCAGCAGCCCGTTTGGGCGGGACACAGATACGCAGTATTTT | CASSPFGRDTDTQYF
- | TRBJ2-5 | - | TRBV24-1 | TGTGCCACCAGTGACCGGACGTCTGAAGGCCCTCCAGAGACCCAGTACTTC | CATSDRTSEGPPETQYF
TRBD2 | TRBJ2-3 | many | TRBV20-1 | TGCAGTGCTAGACCCACCTCCGGTAGCGGGGTCACAGATACGCAGTATTTT | CSARPTSGSGVTDTQYF
TRBD2 | TRBJ2-3 | few | TRBV4-1 | TGCGCCAGCAGCCAAGAACCCCCAGCGGGAACATCAGATACGCAGTATTTT | CASSQEPPAGTSDTQYF
- | TRBJ2-1 | many | TRBV7-3 | TGTGCCAGCAGCCCCGTGGGTAGCGCCTACAATGAGCAGTTCTTC | CASSPVGSAYNEQFF